These 16 T cell receptor beta chains came from one sample sequenced in a study of vaccination and CD4 T cells after COVID-19 (dated by TCRdb to between 2021 and 2024). The library relied on PCR. Instrument used: Illumina iSeq 100. TCR sequencing of DNA from cultured CD4+ T cells used the Oncomine TCR Beta short-read assay at the Johns Hopkins FTIC core. TCRdb handled the public reads itself, with Q25 trimming in fastp and clone calling in MiXCR, and kept productive beta chains. Each CDR3 protein gets just one entry, which takes the most common genes and DNA from the rows behind it. In this sample the table shows approximately 15,000 distinct CDR3 sequences, just under 80% of which occur a single time. The ten largest clones represent around 9.6% of the sample. According to the study, the label for this sample's treatment or condition signals: roughly ten-day PBMC culture with coronavirus spike peptide pools or control peptides (ViraFEST assay).

These receptors have no known antigen. Material: CD4+ T cells from blood, cultured in vitro, obtained after SARS-CoV-2 vaccination. The source is a human donor who received a COVID-19 vaccine.

The chain couples TRBV30 to TRBJ2-2, with D uncertain. Germline loops: CDR1 GTSNPN, CDR2 SVGIG (reference sequence). The CDR3 extends over 16 amino acids. Trimming took off 0 bases at V and 1 base at J, with 12 bases between the two ends. The CDR3 sequence is CAWSVGALVNTGELFF. For the CDR3, the DNA is TGTGCCTGGAGTGTTGGAGCTCTGGTGAACACCGGGGAGCTGTTTTTT.

The V call is TRBV20-1, the J call TRBJ2-4; 14 bases are a match to TRBD2. The CDR3 sequence is 14 residues long. V was pared by 5 bases and J by 8 bases, with 5 bases of the junction left unmatched. Germline loops: CDR1 DFQATT, CDR2 SNEGSKA (reference sequence). CDR3 protein: CSAGLAGGGDIQYF. CDR3 sequence (DNA): TGCAGTGCTGGACTAGCGGGGGGAGGTGACATTCAGTACTTC.

V and J are TRBV25-1 and TRBJ1-6, with TRBD1 matching 10 bases. The CDR3 length is 13 residues. Looked up from germline, CDR1 is MGHDK and CDR2 is SYGVNS. V was pared by 7 bases and J by 7 bases, with 1 base of the junction left unmatched. The DNA of the CDR3 is TGTGCCAGCACGGACAGGGGGAATTCACCCCTCCACTTT. Protein sequence: CASTDRGNSPLHF.

This clonotype is categorized as medium-sized. The V gene is TRBV19, the J gene TRBJ2-5; 7 bases align to TRBD2. CDR3 size: 15 residues. The J segment lost 1 base and the V segment lost 11 bases, leaving 13 bases of the junction unmatched. Germline lookup yields CDR1 LNHDA and CDR2 SQIVND (reference sequence). The CDR3 loop is CASSLGWTSQETQYF. The DNA of the CDR3 is TGTGCCTCGAGCCTCGGGTGGACTAGCCAAGAGACCCAGTACTTC.

The chain joins TRBV6-2 or TRBV6-3 to TRBJ2-7, with TRBD1 matching over 8 bases. From germline, CDR1 is MNHEY and CDR2 SVGEGT. V was clipped by 4 bases and J by 3 bases; unmatched bases: 8. The CDR3 is made up of 15 amino acids. Here the CDR3 DNA reads TGTGCCAGCAGTTTCCCCCTAGGGACAGGCTACGAGCAGTACTTC. It encodes CASSFPLGTGYEQYF.

The J gene is TRBJ1-1, the V gene TRBV7-6; TRBD1 is a possible D gene (5 bases). Between the trimmed V and J ends, which lost 1 base and 1 base, there was a span of 13 bases. This CDR3 is 16 amino acids long. Germline V lookup: CDR1 SGHVS, CDR2 FNYEAQ. The CDR3: CASSLGPRAGNTEAFF. CDR3 DNA: TGTGCCAGCAGCTTAGGACCCAGGGCCGGGAACACTGAAGCTTTCTTT.

V gene TRBV6-1 combines with J gene TRBJ2-3; unclear D gene. CDR3 length equals 13 residues. The germline V gene encodes CDR1 MNHNS and CDR2 SASEGT. The V end lost 8 bases, the J end lost 4 bases, and 13 bases lay between the germline ends. The chain's CDR3 is CASYEYYPDTQYF. The CDR3 DNA is TGTGCCAGCTATGAGTACTACCCAGATACGCAGTATTTT.

V usage is TRBV6-2 or TRBV6-3 and J usage is TRBJ1-3; no clear D. This CDR3 is 14 amino acids long. Germline values: CDR1 MNHEY, CDR2 SVGEGT. The V end was cut by 2 bases, the J end by 2 bases, with 7 bases between. The CDR3 reads CASSYVGTGNTIYF. CDR3 bases: TGTGCCAGCAGTTACGTGGGAACTGGAAACACCATATATTTT.

V is TRBV19 and J is TRBJ1-5; D is unresolved. This CDR3 contains 14 residues. Between the trimmed V and J ends, which lost 4 bases and 4 bases, there was a span of 11 bases. CDR1 is LNHDA and CDR2 is SQIVND in the germline V gene (reference sequence). DNA for the CDR3: TGTGCCAGTAGTAGGTACCAGTCAAATCAGCCCCAGCATTTT. It translates to CASSRYQSNQPQHF.

The chain is built from TRBV19 and TRBJ2-6; no definite D call. The CDR3 sequence is 16 residues long. Germline CDR1 is LNHDA and CDR2 is SQIVND (reference sequence). V was trimmed by 0 bases and J by 4 bases, leaving 10 bases between them. The CDR3: CASSIDPPGGANVLTF. The DNA of the CDR3 is TGTGCCAGTAGTATAGATCCCCCAGGAGGGGCCAACGTCCTGACTTTC.

In this sample, this clonotype turned up once. The V call is TRBV21-1, the J call TRBJ1-5; the table's D call, TRBD1, has no DNA check behind it. TRBV21-1 is termed a pseudogene. CDR3 size: 15 residues. The CDR3 reads CASSCYRGLNQPQHF. DNA for the CDR3: TGTGCCAGCAGCTGTTACAGGGGGCTCAATCAGCCCCAGCATTTT.

The gene calls are TRBV19 and TRBJ2-7; TRBD1 matches 9 bases. V shed 4 bases, J shed 0 bases, and the junction held 7 bases outside the gene matches. Germline V CDR1 and CDR2: LNHDA, SQIVND (reference sequence). The CDR3 is 16 residues long. CDR3 nucleotide sequence: TGTGCCAGTAGTACGGGCCGGGACAGGGTCTCCTACGAGCAGTACTTC. Amino acids: CASSTGRDRVSYEQYF.

CDR3 region: CASKLFLGPQPQHF. CDR3 DNA: TGTGCCAGTAAACTCTTCCTGGGCCCCCAGCCCCAGCATTTT. The chain has TRBV19 and TRBJ1-5; D not certain. Per germline, CDR1 LNHDA and CDR2 SQIVND (reference sequence). Trimming stripped 7 bases from V and 7 bases from J, with 17 bases between. The CDR3 covers 14 residues.

The chain has TRBV7-2 and TRBJ1-2, with TRBD1 matching over 9 bases. Germline V lookup: CDR1 SGHTA, CDR2 FQGNSA. V lost 6 bases, J lost 2 bases, and 7 bases stayed unmatched. This CDR3 spans 15 amino acids. The CDR3, as DNA: TGTGCCAGCAGTCGCCGGGGACAGGGAAACTATGGCTACACCTTC. Translated: CASSRRGQGNYGYTF.

This chain links TRBV7-2 with TRBJ2-3; TRBD2 agrees at 12 bases. J gave up 2 bases and V 5 bases, and 5 bases lay outside the gene matches. The CDR3 runs to 16 residues. Germline CDR1 and CDR2: SGHTA and FQGNSA. The CDR3, as DNA: TGTGCCAGCAGCGGACGGACTAGCGGGGTCACAGATACGCAGTATTTT. This encodes CASSGRTSGVTDTQYF.

The V and J genes are TRBV14 and TRBJ2-7, with D uncertain. Per the germline V gene, CDR1 is SGHDN and CDR2 is FVKESK. The CDR3 is 15 residues long. Trimming took 0 bases from V and 2 from J, leaving 11 bases between them. As DNA, the CDR3 is TGTGCCAGCAGCCAAGAAGTGGGTTCAGCCTACGAGCAGTACTTC. It encodes CASSQEVGSAYEQYF. Variable domain in full (rest from reference TRBV14 and TRBJ2-7): EAGVTQFPSHSVIEKGQTVTLRCDPISGHDNLYWYRRVMGKEIKFLLHFVKESKQDESGMPNNRFLAERTGGTYSTLKVQPAELEDSGVYFCASSQEVGSAYEQYFGPGTRLTVT.